This paragraph reports one T cell receptor beta chain. CDR3 length: 13 amino acids. With 11 bases removed from V and 6 bases from J, the gap between germline ends came to 17 bases. Germline V CDR1 and CDR2: MDHEN, SYDVKM. Whenever a sample was processed, at least 6.5 million PBMCs were isolated. The sample belongs to a study of blood T cells in healthy people across ages. It was with a sample-barcoded 5' primer and a J-beta primer mix that a second PCR of about 6 to 12 cycles was run. Through a template-switch adaptor with 12 random nucleotides, each cDNA molecule received a tag. TCRdb re-called the 5' RACE reads through MiXCR, storing one row per CDR3 protein. Found here are approximately 2,000,000 distinct CDR3 sequences, 30% to 40% of them singletons; the top ten hold more than 20%.

The material sequenced was blood. The receptor was derived from a human donor in good health. The chain carries TRBV28 and TRBJ2-4; the D gene is possibly TRBD2 (5 bases). The CDR3 DNA reads as TGTGCCTCGGCGGTTATCGGGGTAAACATTCAGTACTTC. The encoded protein is CASAVIGVNIQYF.